The 22 T cell receptor beta chains reported below all come from one sample, sequenced in a study of blood T cells in healthy people across ages. Through a sample-barcoded 5' primer and a J-beta primer mix, a second PCR was run for about 6 to 11 cycles. TCRdb re-analysed the 5' RACE reads in MiXCR, keeping a single row per CDR3 protein. The table has 790,000 or so distinct CDR3 sequences, approximately 60% seen once. Input material: blood. Receptor source: a middle-aged man in good health.

The V call is TRBV20-1, the J call TRBJ2-6, with TRBD1 identical over 10 bases. Germline loops: CDR1 DFQATT, CDR2 SNEGSKA (reference sequence). This CDR3 spans 16 amino acids. V lost 4 bases, J lost 3 bases, and 6 bases stayed unmatched. As DNA, the CDR3 is TGCAGTGCTAACCGGGACAGGGGAGGTGGGGCCAACGTCCTGACTTTC. It is translated as CSANRDRGGGANVLTF.

The CDR3, as DNA: TGTGCCAGCAGCCAAGGTGCAGGAGCGGATCAAGAGACCCAGTACTTC. This codes for CASSQGAGADQETQYF. The J gene is TRBJ2-5, the V gene TRBV3-1; weak D call: TRBD2 (5 bases). CDR3 length equals 16 residues. Trimming pared 1 base from V and 2 bases from J, leaving 14 bases between. In germline, CDR1 is LGHDT, CDR2 YNNKEL (reference sequence).

The chain recombines TRBV20-1 with TRBJ2-4; D is undetermined. The ends were cut back, 5 bases at V and 1 base at J, with 18 bases in the middle. The CDR3 covers 16 residues. The germline V gene has CDR1 DFQATT and CDR2 SNEGSKA (reference sequence). DNA of the CDR3: TGCAGTGCTCCCTACTCCACTCCGGAGGCCAAAAACATTCAGTACTTC. Its translation is CSAPYSTPEAKNIQYF.

The chain combines TRBV4-3 with TRBJ1-6; D unclear. The V end lost 0 bases, the J end lost 6 bases, and 12 bases lay between the germline ends. CDR1 LGHNA and CDR2 YSLEER come from the germline V gene. The CDR3 consists of 16 residues. The CDR3 region is CASSQDQQIFNSPLHF. Here the CDR3 DNA reads TGCGCCAGCAGCCAAGATCAACAGATATTTAATTCACCCCTCCACTTT.

This clonotype was seen a handful of times. V is TRBV9 and J is TRBJ1-5, with 7 bases fitting TRBD1. Trimming removed 0 bases from V and 7 bases from J; junction bases left unmatched: 4. Per the germline V gene, CDR1 is SGDLS and CDR2 is YYNGEE. This CDR3 region has 14 residues. DNA for the CDR3: TGTGCCAGCAGCGTAGAAGGGGGCAGGCAGCCCCAGCATTTT. Amino acid sequence: CASSVEGGRQPQHF.

This clonotype came up a few times. The CDR3 DNA follows: TGTGCCAGCGGCTACCGGGACAGCCTGTACCAAGAGACCCAGTACTTC. The encoded protein is CASGYRDSLYQETQYF. The V gene is TRBV6-1, the J gene TRBJ2-5, with 7 bases that match TRBD1. Unmatched junction bases numbered 12, after V lost 8 bases and J lost 0 bases. Germline V lookup: CDR1 MNHNS, CDR2 SASEGT. The CDR3 is 16 amino acids.

The chain recombines TRBV7-9 with TRBJ1-2, with no clear D. V gave up 2 bases and J gave up 6 bases, with 13 bases separating them. The CDR3 sequence is 14 residues long. The germline gives CDR1 SEHNR, CDR2 FQNEAQ (reference sequence). The CDR3 region is CASSLSVRADGYTF. CDR3 nucleotides: TGTGCCAGCAGCTTAAGCGTTAGGGCGGATGGCTACACCTTC.

J is TRBJ1-1 and V is TRBV5-1; D uncertain. V was cut by 4 bases and J by 3 bases, with 19 bases left in between. The CDR3 has 16 amino acids. In germline, CDR1 is SGHRS, CDR2 YFSETQ. As DNA, the CDR3 is TGCGCCAGCAGCCCGGGCCGGATCCTTCCCGACACTGAAGCTTTCTTT. Translation gives CASSPGRILPDTEAFF.

The chain joins TRBV4-1 to TRBJ2-5, with D unclear. Deletions cut 2 bases from V and 1 base from J, with 8 bases between. Germline assignment: CDR1 MGHRA and CDR2 YSYEKL. The CDR3 has 14 amino acids. The CDR3 loop reads CASSQSGVQETQYF. The CDR3 bases are TGCGCCAGCAGCCAATCAGGCGTCCAAGAGACCCAGTACTTC.

This clonotype appeared a few times. This chain uses TRBV29-1 with TRBJ2-1; 13 bases fit TRBD2. The CDR3 spans 13 residues. V lost 4 bases to trimming and J lost 8 bases; unmatched junction nucleotides: 2. Germline V gives CDR1 SQVTM, CDR2 ANQGSEA. The CDR3 reads CSVGTSGSDEQFF. The CDR3, as DNA: TGCAGCGTTGGGACTAGCGGGAGTGATGAGCAGTTCTTC.

Many counts were recorded for this clonotype. The chain recombines TRBV20-1 with TRBJ2-3, with 10 bases aligning to TRBD2. The ends lost 2 bases at V and 3 bases at J; junction bases unmatched: 5. This CDR3 region has 15 residues. Germline-derived CDR1 and CDR2 are DFQATT and SNEGSKA (reference sequence). Here the CDR3 reads CSARLSGRRTDTQYF. CDR3 DNA sequence: TGCAGTGCTAGACTTAGCGGGAGGCGAACAGATACGCAGTATTTT.

The J gene is TRBJ2-1, the V gene TRBV20-1; 12 bases match TRBD2. CDR3 length equals 15 residues. The V and J ends lost 4 bases and 6 bases, in that order; junction bases with no gene match: 7. Germline values: CDR1 DFQATT, CDR2 SNEGSKA (reference sequence). The CDR3 DNA follows: TGCAGTGCTATCGGACTAGCGGGAACGGGCAATGAGCAGTTCTTC. Protein product: CSAIGLAGTGNEQFF.

The genes are TRBV12-3 or TRBV12-4 and TRBJ2-1; D may be TRBD1 or TRBD2 (5 bases each). CDR3 size: 15 residues. V was cut by 2 bases and J by 4 bases, with 12 bases left in between. CDR3 nucleotides: TGTGCCAGCAGTTTAATGCCGAGGGGTTACAATGAGCAGTTCTTC. This translates into CASSLMPRGYNEQFF.

The V call is TRBV4-2, the J call TRBJ2-3, with D hard to call. CDR3 size: 16 residues. The V and J ends lost 4 bases and 2 bases respectively, with 16 bases between them. Germline CDR1 is LGHNA and CDR2 is YNFKEQ. The DNA of the CDR3 is TGTGCCAGCAGCCCAAGTGGAGCGTCACACACAGATACGCAGTATTTT. This gives the protein CASSPSGASHTDTQYF.

Worth noting for this clonotype: The junction does not match germline at one end; this may be a read error. The chain carries TRBV4-3 and TRBJ2-7; tentative D call: TRBD1 (5 bases). From germline, CDR1 is LGHNA and CDR2 YSLEER. The length of the CDR3 is 14 residues. Here the CDR3 reads CDSSKDRQGLSQYF. The CDR3 DNA reads as TGCGACAGCAGCAAAGATAGGCAGGGCCTTTCGCAGTACTTC.

The gene calls are TRBV5-1 and TRBJ2-1; D call uncertain. Trimming took off 5 bases at V and 1 base at J, with 13 bases between the two ends. Germline V gene sequence: CDR1 SGHRS, CDR2 YFSETQ. CDR3 size: 15 residues. As DNA, the CDR3 is TGCGCCAGCAGATTCGTTACGGAATCCTACAATGAGCAGTTCTTC. It specifies CASRFVTESYNEQFF.

This chain links TRBV13 with TRBJ1-1; TRBD1 matches at 8 bases. Germline assignment: CDR1 PRHDT and CDR2 FYEKMQ (reference sequence). V dropped 5 bases and J dropped 1; count of bases not matched to a gene: 6. The CDR3 has 15 amino acids. CDR3 sequence reads: CASSLLGQENTEAFF. CDR3 DNA: TGTGCCAGCAGCCTATTGGGACAGGAGAACACTGAAGCTTTCTTT. The complete variable domain, with remaining parts taken from reference TRBV13 and TRBJ1-1, reads AAGVIQSPRHLIKEKRETATLKCYPIPRHDTVYWYQQGPGQDPQFLISFYEKMQSDKGSIPDRFSAQQFSDYHSELNMSSLELGDSALYFCASSLLGQENTEAFFGQGTRLTVV.

V gene TRBV20-1 combines with J gene TRBJ1-1; possible D gene TRBD1, 5 bases. V lost 3 bases and J 10 bases, leaving 18 bases between the germline ends. This CDR3 is built from 13 residues. Germline CDR1 reads DFQATT; CDR2 reads SNEGSKA (reference sequence). This CDR3 reads CSASQLITGGAFF. As DNA, the CDR3 is TGCAGTGCTAGTCAACTAATTACAGGTGGAGCTTTCTTT.

There are a few counts of this clonotype. This rearrangement joins TRBV12-3 or TRBV12-4 to TRBJ2-7, with D perhaps TRBD1 or TRBD2 (7 bases each). Trimming removed 2 bases from V and 3 bases from J, with 17 bases in between. The CDR3 has 16 residues. The CDR3 here is CASSLNARGGNYEQYF. The CDR3, as DNA: TGTGCCAGCAGTTTAAACGCCAGGGGGGGGAACTACGAGCAGTACTTC.

The V gene is TRBV5-1, the J gene TRBJ2-3; D unresolved. This CDR3 spans 14 amino acids. Trimming took 5 bases from V and 1 from J, leaving 11 bases between them. Germline CDR1 and CDR2: SGHRS and YFSETQ. The CDR3 is CASSPQYGTDTQYF. The CDR3, as DNA: TGCGCCAGCAGTCCGCAGTATGGCACAGATACGCAGTATTTT.

This chain uses TRBV20-1 with TRBJ2-7; TRBD2 matches 14 bases. The CDR3 covers 14 residues. Germline CDR1 is DFQATT and CDR2 is SNEGSKA (reference sequence). J lost 9 bases, V lost 3 bases, and 7 bases had no gene match. CDR3 in amino acids: CSASPGTSGSGQYF. The CDR3 DNA reads as TGCAGTGCTAGTCCCGGGACTAGCGGGAGCGGGCAGTACTTC.

The chain joins TRBV11-2 to TRBJ2-5; 8 bases match TRBD2. With V trimmed by 5 bases and J by 11 bases, 13 bases remained unmatched. Looked up from germline, CDR1 is SGHAT and CDR2 is FQNNGV. This CDR3 contains 14 residues. CDR3 DNA sequence: TGTGCCAGCAGCCTCCCGGGAGGGTGGAATGAGCAGTACTTC. It specifies CASSLPGGWNEQYF.